The sequence of this T cell receptor beta chain was determined in a study of shared clonotypes between healthy human individuals. Study-wide results and caveats: Depth was large, yet rarefaction showed that sorted-subset sequencing was incomplete. Only blood was sampled; tissue repertoires likely differ. It was observed that roughly 5.5% of naive CD4 clonotypes were shared across several donors.

Terminally differentiated effector memory CD45RA+ cells were excluded from the naive CD8 cells, which were CD45RO-negative and positively selected for CCR7. The donors were all Caucasian adults (living in Nashville, Tennessee). CDR1 and CDR2 from the germline V gene are MGHDK and SYGVNS. V dropped 3 bases and J dropped 5 bases, with 15 bases sitting between them. The CDR3 is made up of 15 amino acids. On this clone itself: Its antigen is not identified.

TCRdb keeps only in-frame clones here, not all; method: immunoSEQ multiplex PCR. This repertoire shows around 1,900,000 clones, 80% to 95% found once; its top ten account for under 2%. V gene TRBV25-1 combines with J gene TRBJ2-3; no firm D call. The origin of this receptor is a man between 18 and 29 years old in good health. Some clones in this sample may be carry-over from other donors' samples. Material for sequencing was naive CD8+ T cells from PBMCs. The CDR3 protein is CASSELQSLGDTQYF. The CDR3 DNA follows: TGTGCCAGCAGTGAGCTTCAGTCTCTCGGAGATACGCAGTATTTT.